A selection of T cell receptor beta chains follows, all from one sample in a study of a mutant IDH1 vaccine in newly diagnosed glioma. These TCRs are of unknown antigen specificity. The table came from immunoSEQ multiplex PCR; TCRdb's copy has only in-frame clones and leaves some out. The sample lists some 60,000 clones, more than 80% seen once, with roughly 3.6% in the top ten. The material was PBMCs, obtained from a glioma patient whose treatment included an IDH1 peptide vaccine. These receptors all come from a man aged 25-40 years with glioma. CDR3s include the opening cysteine and the closing phenylalanine or tryptophan. A D gene is named only where the DNA matches it firmly. Clone size, where shown, is once, few, many, or a class for clones that have expanded.

J gene,D gene,clone size,V gene,CDR3 DNA,CDR3 protein
TRBJ1-2,TRBD1,-,TRBV28,TGTGCCAGCAGTTTATTGGGACAGGGAGGTAGTGGCTACACCTTC,CASSLLGQGGSGYTF
TRBJ2-3,-,-,TRBV5-6,TGTGCCAGCAGCTTGGGGGGGTACACAGATACGCAGTATTTT,CASSLGGYTDTQYF
TRBJ1-4,-,few,TRBV5-1,TGCGCCAGCAGCTTGGCAGAGAATGAAAAACTGTTTTTT,CASSLAENEKLFF
TRBJ2-5,-,-,TRBV13,TGTGCCAGCAGCCTGGGGACCAATCCGGTAGAGACCCAGTACTTC,CASSLGTNPVETQYF
TRBJ1-6,TRBD1,-,TRBV27,TGTGCCAGCATGGGGACAGTTAATTCACCCCTCCACTTT,CASMGTVNSPLHF
TRBJ1-2,-,few,TRBV27,TGTGCCAGCAGTTTATCTCCGGCTTCCTATGGCTACACCTTC,CASSLSPASYGYTF
TRBJ1-5,-,-,TRBV5-5,TGTGCCAGCAGCCCCCTTTTTATCCCGGGTCAGCCCCAGCATTTT,CASSPLFIPGQPQHF
TRBJ2-5,-,-,TRBV4-2,TGTGCCAGCAGCCAAGTTCTGCAGAGTATAGGACTAGTAGTCCAAGGGGGCCAAGAGACCCAGTACTTC,CASSQVLQSIGLVVQGGQETQYF
TRBJ1-5,TRBD1,few,TRBV19,TGTGCCAGTTCCGGGACAGACATTCCTTCAAGCAATCAGCCCCAGCATTTT,CASSGTDIPSSNQPQHF
TRBJ1-4,-,-,TRBV5-4,TGTGCCAGCAGCTTGGTGGGAGCAACTAATGAAAAACTGTTTTTT,CASSLVGATNEKLFF
TRBJ2-2,TRBD1,few,TRBV29-1,TGCAGCGGCCTACAGGGGTCCGGGGAGCTGTTTTTT,CSGLQGSGELFF
TRBJ2-1,TRBD1,-,TRBV27,TGTGCCAGCGGACGGATGCCTGACAGGGGGCGAATCTTC,CASGRMPDRGRIF
TRBJ1-2,TRBD1,-,TRBV5-4,TGTGCCAGCAGCTTCGGGACAGGGACCCCAGGGGTCTATGGCTACACCTTC,CASSFGTGTPGVYGYTF
TRBJ1-4,TRBD1,-,TRBV30,TGTGCCTGGAGTGTTGGGACAGGGGGGGGAAAACTGTTTTTT,CAWSVGTGGGKLFF
TRBJ2-3,TRBD1,-,TRBV2,TGTGCCAGCAGTGCGACAGGGGGCGCAGATACGCAGTATTTT,CASSATGGADTQYF
TRBJ1-1,-,-,TRBV7-9,TGTGCCAGCAGCTTAGGGCGGGGTGAAGCTTTCTTT,CASSLGRGEAFF
TRBJ2-1,TRBD2,-,TRBV9,TGTGCCAGCAGCGCTTCAAGCGGGAGAGGGTACAATGAGCAGTTCTTC,CASSASSGRGYNEQFF
TRBJ1-1,-,-,TRBV5-8,TGTGCCAGCAGCTTGTACCCCCTGGGAGCTTTCTTT,CASSLYPLGAFF
TRBJ1-4,-,-,TRBV9,TGTGCCAGCAGCGTAGTTGAGGCGGCAACTAATGAAAAACTGTTTTTT,CASSVVEAATNEKLFF
TRBJ2-2,-,once,TRBV19,TGTGCCAGTAGCCAGGACAGCCCCGGCGGGGAGCTGTTTTTT,CASSQDSPGGELFF
TRBJ1-4,-,-,TRBV28,TGTGCCAGCAGTTTGGGGGGGAGAAGTGAAAAACTGTTTTTT,CASSLGGRSEKLFF
TRBJ2-7,TRBD1,-,TRBV5-4,TGTGCCAGCAGCTTTTTCGGGACAGGGTGGTACGAGCAGTACTTC,CASSFFGTGWYEQYF
TRBJ1-1,-,-,TRBV19,TGTGCCAGTAGTATAGGCCGGGGAGGAACTGAAGCTTTCTTT,CASSIGRGGTEAFF
TRBJ1-1,-,-,TRBV19,TGTGCCAGTGCCTTTCACATGAACACTGAAGCTTTCTTT,CASAFHMNTEAFF
TRBJ2-3,-,-,TRBV28,TGTGCCAGCAGTTTATTGGTGGGTACAGATACGCAGTATTTT,CASSLLVGTDTQYF
TRBJ2-3,TRBD2,-,TRBV9,TGTGCCAGCAGCAACGGGAGGGCCGAGGAGGGCCGGGTTCCCACAGATACGCAGTATTTT,CASSNGRAEEGRVPTDTQYF
TRBJ2-7,-,-,TRBV2,TGTGCCAGCACCCGACAGGTTTCCTACGAGCAGTACTTC,CASTRQVSYEQYF
TRBJ1-2,TRBD1,-,TRBV5-6,TGTGCCAGCAGCCCTTCCGGGACAGGGCAAAACTATGGCTACACCTTC,CASSPSGTGQNYGYTF
TRBJ2-1,TRBD1,-,TRBV4-3,TGCGCCAGCAGCCAATCCGGACAGGTGTACAATGAGCAGTTCTTC,CASSQSGQVYNEQFF
TRBJ1-2,-,-,TRBV10-1,TGCGCCAGCAGTGAGTTAGGAGGGATTGGCTACACCTTC,CASSELGGIGYTF
TRBJ2-7,-,-,TRBV5-5,TGTGCCAGCAGCTTAGTTGGAGACTCCTACGAGCAGTACTTC,CASSLVGDSYEQYF
TRBJ1-1,-,-,TRBV5-5,TGTGCCAGCAGCTTCGGGGGCCCGAACACTGAAGCTTTCTTT,CASSFGGPNTEAFF
TRBJ1-6,TRBD1,-,TRBV6-4,TGTGCCAGCAGCGGGGGACAGGGAAATAATTCACCCCTCCACTTT,CASSGGQGNNSPLHF
TRBJ2-3,-,-,TRBV19,TGTGCCAGTGTAAGCGGGCACGCGCAGTATTTT,CASVSGHAQYF
TRBJ2-3,TRBD2,-,TRBV18,TGTGCCAGCTCACCAAGGACTAGCGGGGTGACAGATACGCAGTATTTT,CASSPRTSGVTDTQYF
TRBJ2-7,-,-,TRBV7-2,TGTGCCAGCAGCTCCCCAATCCTTGTCGAGCAGTACTTC,CASSSPILVEQYF
TRBJ2-7,-,-,TRBV30,TGTGCCGCCGGCCAGGGTTCCTACGAGCAGTACTTC,CAAGQGSYEQYF
TRBJ1-1,-,-,TRBV4-2,TGTGCCAGCAGCCGCGGACAGCGGAACACTGAAGCTTTCTTT,CASSRGQRNTEAFF
TRBJ1-1,TRBD1,-,TRBV18,TGTGCCAGCTCACCACGTGTTCGACAGGGGAACACTGAAGCTTTCTTT,CASSPRVRQGNTEAFF